This TCR beta chain was obtained from a study of early T cells in non-severe SARS-CoV-2 infection. Study as a whole: Sequencing input comprised bulk RNA from unsorted whole blood; chain pairing was not available. Study-level points and caveats: Matching against VDJdb likely underestimated virus-specific expansions, favoring anti-spike CD8.

Germline loops: CDR1 SGHDN, CDR2 FVKESK. With 2 bases removed from V and 3 bases from J, the gap between germline ends came to 8 bases. The CDR3 is made up of 14 amino acids. Notes on this clonotype: Its target is not known.

Tagging with unique molecular identifiers was applied to individual cDNA molecules. TCRdb independently ran MiXCR on the 5' RACE reads; one entry per CDR3 protein. This table holds 50,000 to 80,000 distinct CDR3 sequences, 4.9% found once. The sequence derives from an adult who was a healthcare worker with PCR-confirmed SARS-CoV-2 infection or an uninfected control (not recorded which). Material for sequencing was whole blood. V usage is TRBV14 and J usage is TRBJ2-1; D not certain. CDR3 sequence reads: CASSQKGFYNEQFF. CDR3 DNA: TGTGCCAGCAGCCAAAAAGGGTTCTACAATGAGCAGTTCTTC.